Below are 32 T cell receptor beta chains sequenced from a single sample in a study of Ad26.COV2.S vaccination and SARS-CoV-2 variants. TCRdb's table, derived via immunoSEQ multiplex PCR, lists solely in-frame clones and lacks some. The sample records over 300,000 clones, 83% being singletons. The treatment here: 15 to 20 received Ad26.COV2.S at low or high dose, single or two shots; about 5 received placebo; per-sample allocation not given. At day 63 after the first vaccine or placebo injection, samples were drawn. The sample here was peripheral blood, taken in a trial of Ad26.COV2.S vaccine versus placebo. Receptor source: a person aged 18 to 59 who received the Ad26.COV2.S COVID-19 vaccine or a placebo.

The rearrangement links TRBV2 to TRBJ1-6; D unresolved. Per the germline V gene, CDR1 is SNHLY and CDR2 is FYNNEI. There are 13 residues in the CDR3. Trimming removed 10 bases from V and 10 bases from J, with 17 bases in between. The DNA for the CDR3 is TGTGCCACCCTTCGGGGATTAGGGTCACCCCTCCACTTT. The encoded protein is CATLRGLGSPLHF.

The genes are TRBV7-3 and TRBJ2-3; 8 nucleotides agree with TRBD2. This CDR3 is built from 17 residues. V dropped 2 bases and J dropped 1; count of bases not matched to a gene: 8. Germline lookup yields CDR1 SGHTA and CDR2 FQGTGA. The CDR3 bases are TGTGCCAGCAGCTTATTGAACCCAGCGGGGGGCACAGATACGCAGTATTTT. It codes for CASSLLNPAGGTDTQYF.

This chain joins TRBV18 and TRBJ2-5, with TRBD1 identical over 7 bases. V was pared by 4 bases and J by 5 bases, with 10 bases of the junction left unmatched. Germline V gene sequence: CDR1 KGHSH, CDR2 LQKENI. CDR3 size: 15 residues. CDR3 sequence reads: CASSRDRVYWETQYF. In nucleotides, the CDR3 is TGTGCCAGCTCACGCGACAGGGTTTATTGGGAGACCCAGTACTTC.

The chain combines TRBV6-2 or TRBV6-3 with TRBJ1-2; no clear D. V was trimmed by 2 bases and J by 8 bases, leaving 12 bases between them. Germline-derived CDR1 and CDR2 are MNHEY and SVGEGT. This CDR3 is built from 13 residues. The chain's CDR3 is CASSYVDHWGYTF. The CDR3 nucleotides read TGTGCCAGCAGTTACGTGGACCACTGGGGCTACACCTTC.

CDR3 nucleotide sequence: TGTGCCAGCAGTGTGACAGGGGGAGATGGCTACACCTTC. Protein: CASSVTGGDGYTF. The gene calls are TRBV28 and TRBJ1-2, with 9 nucleotides matching TRBD1. Germline V gene lookup returns CDR1 MDHEN and CDR2 SYDVKM. The V segment lost 5 bases and the J segment 6 bases; nucleotides outside the gene matches: 4. The CDR3 spans 13 residues.

The chain uses TRBV6-6 and TRBJ2-7; no clear D gene. The CDR3 covers 11 residues. V gave up 2 bases and J gave up 5 bases, with 4 bases separating them. Germline CDR1 reads MNHNY; CDR2 reads SVGAGI (reference sequence). The DNA for the CDR3 is TGTGCCAGCAGTTACGAGAACGAGCAGTACTTC. Protein: CASSYENEQYF.

This clone was seen only a few times. This chain links TRBV29-1 with TRBJ2-7; the match to TRBD1 covers 9 bases. V shed 7 bases and J 0 bases; nucleotides not matched to a gene: 10. The CDR3 runs 15 residues. The germline V gene has CDR1 SQVTM and CDR2 ANQGSEA. CDR3 sequence: CSAKTGTGYSYEQYF. For the CDR3, the DNA is TGCAGCGCTAAGACCGGGACAGGGTACTCCTACGAGCAGTACTTC.

This chain connects TRBV7-2 to TRBJ1-2; a possible D gene is TRBD1 (5 bases). The CDR3 has 13 amino acids. V lost 0 bases and J 7 bases, leaving 9 bases between the germline ends. The germline V gene encodes CDR1 SGHTA and CDR2 FQGNSA. CDR3 sequence reads: CASSLAGTFGYTF. As DNA, the CDR3 is TGTGCCAGCAGCTTAGCAGGGACCTTTGGCTACACCTTC.

The rearrangement uses TRBV7-9 and TRBJ2-5; TRBD1 matches at 12 bases. The CDR3 is made up of 15 amino acids. J was trimmed by 5 bases and V by 3 bases; bases with no gene match: 4. CDR1 is SEHNR, CDR2 FQNEAQ, per germline (reference sequence). CDR3 protein: CASSLGQGAGETQYF. CDR3 nucleotides: TGTGCCAGCAGCTTGGGACAGGGGGCGGGGGAGACCCAGTACTTC.

This sequence joins TRBV7-3 and TRBJ2-5; 13 positions match TRBD2. Germline V gives CDR1 SGHTA, CDR2 FQGTGA. Trimming cost V 6 bases and J 7 bases; bases outside gene matches: 2. The CDR3 runs 13 residues. This CDR3 is CASSTSGRGTQYF. As DNA, the CDR3 is TGTGCCAGCAGTACTAGCGGGAGGGGGACCCAGTACTTC.

This chain joins TRBV5-5 and TRBJ1-5; tentative D call: TRBD1 (5 bases). V was shortened by 0 bases and J by 7 bases, with 8 bases between the two germline ends. Germline V gene data show CDR1 as SGHKS and CDR2 as YYEKEE (reference sequence). The CDR3 has 13 residues. DNA of the CDR3: TGTGCCAGCAGCTTGGAATGGGGGCAGCCCCAGCATTTT. Protein: CASSLEWGQPQHF.

The chain uses TRBV27 and TRBJ1-2; 7 bases line up with TRBD1. Germline lookup yields CDR1 MNHEY and CDR2 SMNVEV (reference sequence). The length of the CDR3 is 15 residues. Trimming at V came to 5 bases and at J to 4 bases, leaving 10 bases not matched to a gene. Here the CDR3 reads CASSTWGTDRYGYTF. The CDR3 DNA reads as TGTGCCAGCAGTACCTGGGGGACAGATCGCTATGGCTACACCTTC.

The chain combines TRBV20-1 with TRBJ1-2; D is unresolved. CDR1 and CDR2 (germline): DFQATT, SNEGSKA (reference sequence). This CDR3 has 12 residues. The V end lost 3 bases, the J end lost 2 bases, and 7 bases lay between the germline ends. CDR3 coding DNA: TGCAGTGCTAGTTCAAACAACTATGGCTACACCTTC. Translation: CSASSNNYGYTF.

The chain uses TRBV4-2 and TRBJ2-5; 9 bases line up with TRBD2. CDR1 LGHNA and CDR2 YNFKEQ come from the germline V gene. The ends lost 0 bases at V and 3 bases at J; junction bases unmatched: 5. This CDR3 comprises 16 residues. DNA for the CDR3: TGTGCCAGCAGCCAAGATGGGGTAGCGGGAGAAGAGACCCAGTACTTC. Its translation is CASSQDGVAGEETQYF.

This clone was seen more than once but under ten times. The chain is built from TRBV12-5 and TRBJ2-5; tentatively, D is TRBD2 (6 bases). V gave up 7 bases and J gave up 0 bases, with 27 bases separating them. Germline V gives CDR1 LGHNT, CDR2 FRNRAP. The CDR3 has 19 residues. CDR3 nucleotides: TGTGCTAGTGCCATTCTTAACGACGGGGTAGCGGTGTACCAAGAGACCCAGTACTTC. Translated, it gives CASAILNDGVAVYQETQYF.

This chain uses TRBV2 with TRBJ1-1, with TRBD1 identical over 7 bases. The CDR3 is made up of 14 amino acids. Unmatched junction bases numbered 6, after V lost 6 bases and J lost 2 bases. Germline CDR1 and CDR2: SNHLY and FYNNEI. Here the CDR3 reads CASSRRDSNTEAFF. CDR3 coding DNA: TGTGCCAGCAGCCGGAGGGACAGTAACACTGAAGCTTTCTTT. Drawing the rest from reference TRBV2 and TRBJ1-1, the complete variable domain is EPEVTQTPSHQVTQMGQEVILRCVPISNHLYFYWYRQILGQKVEFLVSFYNNEISEKSEIFDDQFSVERPDGSNFTLKIRSTKLEDSAMYFCASSRRDSNTEAFFGQGTRLTVV.

DNA of the CDR3: TGTGCCAGCAGCTGGGGACAGGGACCCTCAAACACCATATATTTT. This encodes CASSWGQGPSNTIYF. The chain combines TRBV25-1 with TRBJ1-3; 9 bases are a match to TRBD1. The V gene end was trimmed by 6 bases and the J gene end by 6 bases; junction bases not matched to a gene: 9. CDR3 size: 15 residues. Germline lookup yields CDR1 MGHDK and CDR2 SYGVNS.

The V and J genes are TRBV27 and TRBJ2-4; D uncertain. Germline lookup yields CDR1 MNHEY and CDR2 SMNVEV (reference sequence). The CDR3 is 13 residues long. The germline V and J ends were trimmed by 3 bases and 8 bases, with 11 bases remaining between them. The CDR3 nucleotides read TGTGCCAGCAGTTTGACGGTGGAAGACATTCAGTACTTC. It yields the protein CASSLTVEDIQYF.

This chain joins TRBV6-5 and TRBJ1-5; D is uncertain. V lost 5 bases, J lost 0 bases, and 11 bases lay in between. The CDR3 is 15 amino acids. CDR1 is MNHEY, CDR2 SVGAGI, per germline. CDR3 residues: CASSLGRYSNQPQHF. DNA of the CDR3: TGTGCCAGCAGTCTTGGACGTTATAGCAATCAGCCCCAGCATTTT.

The chain uses TRBV9 and TRBJ2-3; TRBD2 agrees at 10 bases. From germline, CDR1 is SGDLS and CDR2 YYNGEE. J was trimmed by 4 bases and V by 2 bases; bases with no gene match: 7. The CDR3 extends over 16 amino acids. CDR3 sequence: CASSVPLAGVADTQYF. CDR3 in DNA: TGTGCCAGCAGCGTCCCCCTAGCGGGAGTAGCAGATACGCAGTATTTT.

This rearrangement joins TRBV9 to TRBJ1-3, with 8 bases identical to TRBD1. V was clipped by 5 bases and J by 4 bases; unmatched bases: 11. Germline V gene sequence: CDR1 SGDLS, CDR2 YYNGEE. The CDR3 spans 16 residues. The CDR3 DNA is TGTGCCAGCAGTGCTAGAGACCGGGACAGGGGAAACACCATATATTTT. It codes for CASSARDRDRGNTIYF.

The rearrangement uses TRBV5-6 and TRBJ2-7; 8 nucleotides line up with TRBD1. Germline V gene sequence: CDR1 SGHDT, CDR2 YYEEEE. The CDR3 is 15 amino acids. V shed 5 bases and J 4 bases; nucleotides not matched to a gene: 11. The CDR3 DNA sequence: TGTGCCAGCAGGTCCGTCGGACAGGGATTATACGAGCAGTACTTC. The encoded protein is CASRSVGQGLYEQYF.

V is TRBV20-1 and J is TRBJ1-1; no clear D gene. The CDR3 spans 13 residues. CDR1 and CDR2 (germline): DFQATT, SNEGSKA (reference sequence). V lost 3 bases, J lost 3 bases, and 11 bases lay in between. The CDR3 loop is CSASRGSDTEAFF. CDR3 DNA: TGCAGTGCTAGTCGGGGTAGTGACACTGAAGCTTTCTTT.

This clone has just a few counts. The rearrangement joins TRBV27 to TRBJ1-2, with D maybe TRBD1 (5 bases). The CDR3 has 12 residues. Trimming removed 6 bases from V and 5 bases from J, with 10 bases in between. From germline, CDR1 is MNHEY and CDR2 SMNVEV (reference sequence). The CDR3: CASSMGGYGYTF. The CDR3 bases are TGTGCCAGCAGCATGGGGGGGTATGGCTACACCTTC.

The V and J genes are TRBV3-1 (or the pseudogene TRBV3-2) and TRBJ2-4; 10 positions agree with TRBD2. CDR1 and CDR2 (germline): LGHDT, YNNKEL (reference sequence). With 9 bases clipped from V and 5 bases from J, the junction kept 4 bases outside the gene matches. The CDR3 sequence is 13 residues long. The CDR3: CASALAGENIQYF. In DNA form, the CDR3 reads TGTGCCAGTGCCCTAGCGGGGGAAAACATTCAGTACTTC.

The rearrangement links TRBV6-5 to TRBJ2-1; TRBD2 matches 15 bases. The CDR3 is 15 residues long. The V segment lost 6 bases and the J segment 12 bases; nucleotides outside the gene matches: 9. CDR1 and CDR2 (germline): MNHEY, SVGAGI. The CDR3 spells CASSQGLAGGPGQFF. CDR3 nucleotide sequence: TGTGCCAGCAGCCAGGGACTAGCGGGAGGCCCGGGGCAGTTCTTC.

V is TRBV11-3 and J is TRBJ2-7; 12 bases agree with TRBD2. Germline lookup yields CDR1 SGHNT and CDR2 YENEEA. After removal of 1 base from V and 7 bases from J, the junction contained 8 bases not matched to a gene. This CDR3 spans 16 amino acids. The CDR3 reads CASSLALAGGKGEQYF. The CDR3, as DNA: TGTGCCAGCAGCTTAGCCCTAGCGGGAGGGAAGGGGGAGCAGTACTTC.

The gene calls are TRBV19 and TRBJ1-1, with D hard to call. V dropped 7 bases and J dropped 2 bases, with 8 bases sitting between them. CDR1 and CDR2 (germline): LNHDA, SQIVND (reference sequence). This CDR3 spans 12 amino acids. In nucleotides, the CDR3 is TGTGCCAGTAAGAACAGAAACACTGAAGCTTTCTTT. Amino acids: CASKNRNTEAFF.

J is TRBJ1-6 and V is TRBV5-5; D possibly corresponds to TRBD1 (5 bases). Trimming cost V 3 bases and J 7 bases, with 11 bases left between them. CDR1 SGHKS and CDR2 YYEKEE come from the germline V gene (reference sequence). This CDR3 comprises 14 residues. The CDR3 nucleotides are TGTGCCAGCAGCTCAGAGCCAGGGAATTCACCCCTCCACTTT. This codes for CASSSEPGNSPLHF.

This clone was counted between two and nine times. The chain is built from TRBV6-5 and TRBJ1-5; 8 bases fit TRBD1. In germline, CDR1 is MNHEY, CDR2 SVGAGI. This CDR3 has 13 amino acids. J lost 7 bases, V lost 8 bases, and 7 bases had no gene match. The CDR3 sequence: CASVQGVNQPQHF. Here the CDR3 DNA reads TGTGCCAGCGTACAGGGGGTCAACCAGCCCCAGCATTTT.

There are a few counts of this clone. The V gene is TRBV7-2, the J gene TRBJ1-2; D may be TRBD1 (5 bases). This CDR3 spans 14 amino acids. V dropped 1 base and J dropped 9 bases, with 15 bases sitting between them. Germline V gene lookup returns CDR1 SGHTA and CDR2 FQGNSA. CDR3 nucleotide sequence: TGTGCCAGCAGCTTAGAAGGGGTGACGGCGAGCTACACCTTC. Protein sequence: CASSLEGVTASYTF.

This chain links TRBV5-1 with TRBJ2-5, with D perhaps TRBD2 (7 bases). The V end lost 3 bases, the J end lost 5 bases, and 14 bases lay between the germline ends. Germline V lookup: CDR1 SGHRS, CDR2 YFSETQ. The CDR3 runs 14 residues. In nucleotides, the CDR3 is TGCGCCAGCAGCTGGATGGGGGGGGCGGAGACCCAGTACTTC. Translation gives CASSWMGGAETQYF. The variable domain in full, with the rest retrieved from reference TRBV5-1 and TRBJ2-5, is KAGVTQTPRYLIKTRGQQVTLSCSPISGHRSVSWYQQTPGQGLQFLFEYFSETQRNKGNFPGRFSGRQFSNSRSEMNVSTLELGDSALYLCASSWMGGAETQYFGPGTRLLVL.